These 19 T cell receptor beta chains share one sample of origin, sequenced in a study of molecular identifiers for immune sequencing clone quantification. Using its own MiXCR run on the PCR reads, TCRdb lists one record per CDR3 protein. The sample shows over 600,000 distinct CDR3 sequences, about 20% of them seen only once. Sequencing used naive CD8+ T cells from blood, with Jurkat cell RNA spiked in. This sample's subset: FACS-sorted CD8+CD4-CCR7+CD45RA+ naive T cells. The origin of the receptors is a human donor in good health. Some libraries in this study had Jurkat cell RNA spiked in.

V and J are TRBV4-3 and TRBJ1-4; 7 bases fit TRBD1. Germline V lookup: CDR1 LGHNA, CDR2 YSLEER. There are 15 residues in the CDR3. J was trimmed by 8 bases and V by 0 bases; bases with no gene match: 6. The CDR3 DNA follows: TGCGCCAGCAGCCAAGATGGGCAGGGGGGCGAAAAACTGTTTTTT. Its protein is CASSQDGQGGEKLFF.

This clonotype has a count of ten or more. The chain joins TRBV28 to TRBJ2-3; D not certain. V was clipped by 1 base and J by 6 bases, with 5 bases between them. The CDR3 sequence is 12 residues long. The V gene's germline CDR1 is MDHEN and CDR2 SYDVKM. Written as DNA, the CDR3 is TGTGCCAGCAGTTTATCGAGGGATACGCAGTATTTT. Amino acids: CASSLSRDTQYF.

This clonotype was detected only a few times. This rearrangement joins TRBV20-1 to TRBJ2-5; 8 bases map to TRBD2. The V gene's germline CDR1 is DFQATT and CDR2 SNEGSKA (reference sequence). V shed 1 base, J shed 2 bases, and the junction held 15 bases outside the gene matches. The CDR3 sequence is 18 residues long. CDR3 DNA sequence: TGCAGTGCTAGAGGGGGAGGGTCTAGCGGGTTTTATCAAGAGACCCAGTACTTC. Its protein product is CSARGGGSSGFYQETQYF.

This chain uses TRBV4-1 with TRBJ1-2, with D uncertain. The CDR3 has 14 amino acids. V was clipped by 4 bases and J by 4 bases, with 13 bases between them. Germline V gene sequence: CDR1 MGHRA, CDR2 YSYEKL. CDR3 protein: CASSRGGSRYGYTF. CDR3 in DNA: TGCGCCAGCAGCCGCGGAGGGAGTCGCTATGGCTACACCTTC.

As regards this clonotype: The final CDR3 position lacks the conserved phenylalanine or tryptophan, pointing to a likely read error. The chain joins TRBV27 to TRBJ2-7; 8 positions match TRBD1. The CDR3 runs to 12 residues. Trimming at V came to 5 bases and at J to 7 bases, leaving 4 bases not matched to a gene. Looked up from germline, CDR1 is MNHEY and CDR2 is SMNVEV (reference sequence). The CDR3 is CASSHGQGEQYL. In DNA, the CDR3 is TGTGCCAGCAGTCATGGACAGGGAGAGCAGTACCTC.

This clonotype was seen ten or more times. J is TRBJ1-1 and V is TRBV5-4, with a tentative D call TRBD1 (6 bases). The CDR3 contains 15 residues. The germline V gene encodes CDR1 SGHNT and CDR2 YYREEE (reference sequence). The germline V and J ends were trimmed by 6 bases and 0 bases, with 15 bases remaining between them. The CDR3 region is CASTPTGRLNTEAFF. CDR3 nucleotide sequence: TGTGCCAGCACCCCGACAGGACGCTTGAACACTGAAGCTTTCTTT.

The gene calls are TRBV7-6 and TRBJ2-5; D call uncertain. The CDR3 runs to 12 residues. The germline V gene has CDR1 SGHVS and CDR2 FNYEAQ. V lost 8 bases and J lost 5, with 12 bases in between. The chain's CDR3 is CASGSLVETQYF. CDR3 nucleotides: TGTGCCAGCGGTAGCTTGGTGGAGACCCAGTACTTC.

This clonotype showed up many times. The chain employs TRBV5-5 and TRBJ2-5; the D gene is possibly TRBD2 (6 bases). CDR1 and CDR2 from the germline V gene are SGHKS and YYEKEE (reference sequence). The CDR3 is 15 residues long. V was shortened by 4 bases and J by 5 bases, with 18 bases between the two germline ends. The CDR3 bases are TGTGCCAGCAGCCTAGGGACTTCCTCCATCGAGACCCAGTACTTC. Its translation is CASSLGTSSIETQYF.

This clonotype appeared many times. J is TRBJ1-4 and V is TRBV12-3 or TRBV12-4; maybe TRBD1 (5 bases). The CDR3 covers 14 residues. Trimming took 7 bases from V and 3 from J, leaving 12 bases between them. CDR3 protein: CASNTGAANEKLFF. The CDR3 DNA follows: TGTGCCAGCAACACAGGAGCGGCTAATGAAAAACTGTTTTTT.

This clonotype was counted a few times. The rearrangement uses TRBV2 and TRBJ2-2, with 11 bases that match TRBD2. The V and J ends lost 6 bases and 3 bases, in that order; junction bases with no gene match: 12. The CDR3 consists of 18 residues. CDR1 is SNHLY and CDR2 is FYNNEI in the germline V gene. The CDR3 loop is CASRTPLVAGGHTGELFF. CDR3 nucleotides: TGTGCCAGCAGAACCCCTCTCGTAGCGGGGGGGCACACCGGGGAGCTGTTTTTT.

Turning to this clonotype: A clone one base away is much larger, so this may be a read error. The chain links TRBV18 to TRBJ2-5; 9 bases line up with TRBD1. With 8 bases clipped from V and 7 bases from J, the junction kept 11 bases outside the gene matches. Germline CDR1 is KGHSH and CDR2 is LQKENI. CDR3 length: 14 amino acids. CDR3 DNA sequence: TGTGCCAGCGCCGGGACAGGGATTTTTGGGACCCAGTACTTC. Protein sequence: CASAGTGIFGTQYF.

This clonotype was recorded at least ten times. This chain joins TRBV4-3 and TRBJ1-4; D is possibly TRBD1 (6 bases). CDR3 length equals 14 residues. CDR1 and CDR2 from the germline V gene are LGHNA and YSLEER. V lost 1 base, J lost 8 bases, and 11 bases lay in between. The CDR3 DNA sequence: TGCGCCAGCAGCCAAGGGGGGGCGGAAGAAAAACTGTTTTTT. Protein sequence: CASSQGGAEEKLFF.

This clonotype was seen repeatedly, ten times or more. CDR3 residues: CASTISPDRLDTQYF. The CDR3 region has the DNA TGTGCCAGCACCATTTCGCCAGACAGACTAGATACGCAGTATTTT. This chain connects TRBV28 to TRBJ2-3; D may be TRBD1 (5 bases). CDR1 MDHEN and CDR2 SYDVKM come from the germline V gene. This CDR3 comprises 15 residues. V lost 7 bases and J 5 bases, leaving 19 bases between the germline ends.

The chain uses TRBV4-3 and TRBJ1-4; D is unresolved. CDR1 LGHNA and CDR2 YSLEER come from the germline V gene. With 0 bases removed from V and 5 bases from J, the gap between germline ends came to 10 bases. CDR3 size: 15 residues. CDR3 region: CASSQELGGNEKLFF. Written as DNA, the CDR3 is TGCGCCAGCAGCCAAGAATTGGGTGGCAATGAAAAACTGTTTTTT.

In its sample, this clonotype was seen many times. The chain joins TRBV10-3 to TRBJ2-5; no reliable D call. Trimming stripped 0 bases from V and 7 bases from J, with 3 bases between. The germline V gene encodes CDR1 ENHRY and CDR2 SYGVKD. The CDR3 extends over 11 amino acids. In DNA, the CDR3 is TGTGCCATCAGTGAGTCCGGGACCCAGTACTTC. Its translation is CAISESGTQYF.

Ten or more counts support this clonotype. The gene calls are TRBV27 and TRBJ2-1; 14 nucleotides match TRBD2. The CDR3 length is 14 residues. In germline, CDR1 is MNHEY, CDR2 SMNVEV (reference sequence). The V gene end was trimmed by 6 bases and the J gene end by 9 bases; junction bases not matched to a gene: 4. Here the CDR3 DNA reads TGTGCCAGCAGGGGACTAGCGGGGGTATTTGAGCAGTTCTTC. It yields the protein CASRGLAGVFEQFF.

This clonotype was counted many times. V usage is TRBV28 and J usage is TRBJ2-1; D is possibly TRBD1 or TRBD2 (6 bases each). The CDR3 extends over 12 amino acids. CDR1 is MDHEN, CDR2 SYDVKM, per germline. Trimming cost V 6 bases and J 6 bases, with 9 bases left between them. CDR3 DNA sequence: TGTGCCAGCAGCCCGGGGGCCAATGAGCAGTTCTTC. Translation gives CASSPGANEQFF. Full variable domain (missing parts from reference TRBV28 and TRBJ2-1): DVKVTQSSRYLVKRTGEKVFLECVQDMDHENMFWYRQDPGLGLRLIYFSYDVKMKEKGDIPEGYSVSREKKERFSLILESASTNQTSMYLCASSPGANEQFFGPGTRLTVL.

This clonotype has at least ten counts. This chain connects TRBV5-6 to TRBJ2-7; the D call may be TRBD1 or TRBD2 (5 bases each). The germline V and J ends were trimmed by 4 bases and 4 bases, with 18 bases remaining between them. The CDR3 covers 15 residues. Per germline, CDR1 SGHDT and CDR2 YYEEEE. CDR3 sequence (DNA): TGTGCCAGCAGCCTGCCGAGGACAAGGGAGTACGAGCAGTACTTC. As protein: CASSLPRTREYEQYF.

The CDR3 sequence: CASSPSEEHTGELFF. The CDR3 DNA reads as TGTGCCAGCTCACCCTCGGAGGAACACACCGGGGAGCTGTTTTTT. This chain connects TRBV18 to TRBJ2-2, with D possibly TRBD2 on 5 matching bases. Germline values: CDR1 KGHSH, CDR2 LQKENI. The V end was cut by 3 bases, the J end by 3 bases, with 11 bases between. This CDR3 is built from 15 residues.